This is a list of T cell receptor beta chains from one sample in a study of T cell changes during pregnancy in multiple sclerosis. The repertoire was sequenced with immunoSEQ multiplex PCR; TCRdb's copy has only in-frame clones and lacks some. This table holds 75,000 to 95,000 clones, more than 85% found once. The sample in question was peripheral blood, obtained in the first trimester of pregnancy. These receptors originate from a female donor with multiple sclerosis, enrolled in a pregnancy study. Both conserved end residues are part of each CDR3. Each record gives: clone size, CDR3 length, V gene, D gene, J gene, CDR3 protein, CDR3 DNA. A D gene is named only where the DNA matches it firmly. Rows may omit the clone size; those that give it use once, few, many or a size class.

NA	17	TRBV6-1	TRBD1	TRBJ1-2	CASSEIVGTGANYGYTF	TGTGCCAGCAGTGAAATTGTCGGCACAGGGGCTAACTATGGCTACACCTTC
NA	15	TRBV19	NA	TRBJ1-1	CASSPSYPTGTEAFF	TGTGCCAGTAGCCCATCTTACCCGACGGGAACTGAAGCTTTCTTT
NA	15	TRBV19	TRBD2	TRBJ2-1	CASSPLAGGNNEQFF	TGTGCCAGTTCCCCACTAGCGGGAGGTAACAATGAGCAGTTCTTC
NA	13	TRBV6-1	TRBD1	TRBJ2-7	CASAGQVGYEQYF	TGTGCCAGCGCAGGACAGGTGGGGTACGAGCAGTACTTC
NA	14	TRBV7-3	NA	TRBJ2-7	CASSLGPGDYEQYF	TGTGCCAGCAGCTTAGGCCCGGGAGACTACGAGCAGTACTTC
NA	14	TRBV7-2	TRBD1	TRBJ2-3	CASSLYRGTDTQYF	TGTGCCAGCAGCTTATACAGGGGTACAGATACGCAGTATTTT
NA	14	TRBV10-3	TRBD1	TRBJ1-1	CAISVDRGNTEAFF	TGTGCCATCAGTGTGGACAGGGGAAACACTGAAGCTTTCTTT
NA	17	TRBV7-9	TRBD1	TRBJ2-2	CASSYYPGQERTGELFF	TGTGCCAGCAGCTACTACCCGGGACAGGAGAGAACCGGGGAGCTGTTTTTT
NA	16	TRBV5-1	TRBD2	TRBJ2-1	CASSFGLAGGLNEQFF	TGCGCCAGCAGCTTCGGCCTAGCGGGAGGGCTGAATGAGCAGTTCTTC
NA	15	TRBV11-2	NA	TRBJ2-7	CASSLDREGPYEQYF	TGTGCCAGCAGCTTAGATCGGGAAGGGCCCTACGAGCAGTACTTC
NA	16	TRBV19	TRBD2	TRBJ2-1	CASSILAGGTYNEQFF	TGTGCCAGTAGTATCCTAGCGGGAGGGACCTACAATGAGCAGTTCTTC
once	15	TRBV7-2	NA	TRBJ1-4	CASSLGSSENEKLFF	TGTGCCAGCAGCTTAGGTAGCTCAGAAAATGAAAAACTGTTTTTT
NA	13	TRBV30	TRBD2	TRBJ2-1	CALGLAGDDEQFF	TGTGCCTTGGGACTAGCGGGAGATGATGAGCAGTTCTTC
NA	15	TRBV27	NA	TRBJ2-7	CASSLSSLRHYEQYF	TGTGCCAGCAGTTTATCTTCGCTCAGACACTACGAGCAGTACTTC
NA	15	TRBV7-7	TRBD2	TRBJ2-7	CASSLGPGLKYEQYF	TGTGCCAGCAGCTTAGGGCCGGGACTAAAGTACGAGCAGTACTTC
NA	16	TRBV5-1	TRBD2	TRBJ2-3	CASSPGLAEYTDTQYF	TGCGCCAGCAGCCCGGGACTAGCGGAATACACAGATACGCAGTATTTT
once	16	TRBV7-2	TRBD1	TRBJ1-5	CASSRTGGAAGQPQHF	TGTGCCAGCAGCAGGACAGGGGGGGCGGCAGGGCAGCCCCAGCATTTT
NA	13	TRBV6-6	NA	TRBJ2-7	CASSYALAYEQYF	TGTGCCAGCAGTTACGCCCTAGCCTACGAGCAGTACTTC
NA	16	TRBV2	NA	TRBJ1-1	CASSEGSAGLNTEAFF	TGTGCCAGCAGTGAAGGGTCGGCAGGGTTGAACACTGAAGCTTTCTTT
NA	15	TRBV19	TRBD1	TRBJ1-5	CASRADRGSNQPQHF	TGTGCCAGTAGAGCGGACAGGGGAAGCAATCAGCCCCAGCATTTT
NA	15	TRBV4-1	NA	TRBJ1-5	CASSQVLDSNQPQHF	TGCGCCAGCAGCCAAGTGCTAGATAGCAATCAGCCCCAGCATTTT
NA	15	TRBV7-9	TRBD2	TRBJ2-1	CASSNGLAGNNEQFF	TGTGCCAGCAGCAACGGACTAGCGGGGAACAATGAGCAGTTCTTC
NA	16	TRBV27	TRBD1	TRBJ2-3	CASSLGQGLSTDTQYF	TGTGCCAGCAGTTTGGGACAGGGGTTGAGCACAGATACGCAGTATTTT
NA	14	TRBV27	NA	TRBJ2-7	CASSLWAGDYEQYF	TGTGCCAGCAGTTTATGGGCAGGGGATTACGAGCAGTACTTC
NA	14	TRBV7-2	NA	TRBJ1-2	CASQPDRGAGGYTF	TGTGCCAGCCAGCCCGATCGCGGGGCGGGGGGCTACACCTTC
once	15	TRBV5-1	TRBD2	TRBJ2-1	CASTPNSGRSDEQFF	TGCGCCAGCACCCCAAATAGCGGGAGAAGCGATGAGCAGTTCTTC
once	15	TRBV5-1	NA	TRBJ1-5	CASSLDSNSNQPQHF	TGCGCCAGCAGCCTGGACAGCAATAGCAATCAGCCCCAGCATTTT
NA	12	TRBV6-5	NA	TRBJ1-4	CASSGGDEKLFF	TGTGCCAGCTCGGGCGGGGATGAAAAACTGTTTTTT
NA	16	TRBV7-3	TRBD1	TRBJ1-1	CASSLGTGGAGTEAFF	TGTGCCAGCAGCTTAGGGACAGGGGGCGCGGGGACTGAAGCTTTCTTT
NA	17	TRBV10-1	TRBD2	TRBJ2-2	CASSEDRVAGYTGELFF	TGCGCCAGCAGTGAAGATAGGGTAGCGGGGTACACCGGGGAGCTGTTTTTT
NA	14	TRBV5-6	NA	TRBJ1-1	CASSFRGMNTEAFF	TGTGCCAGCAGCTTCAGGGGAATGAACACTGAAGCTTTCTTT
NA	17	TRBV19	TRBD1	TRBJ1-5	CASSSTGGSDSNQPQHF	TGTGCCAGTAGTTCAACAGGGGGCTCGGATAGCAATCAGCCCCAGCATTTT
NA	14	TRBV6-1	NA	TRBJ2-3	CASSVRSSTDTQYF	TGTGCCAGCAGTGTTCGGTCCAGCACAGATACGCAGTATTTT